The rows below give T cell receptor beta chains drawn from one sample of a study of OX40 agonist ivuxolimab in advanced cancers. Assay used: immunoSEQ multiplex PCR; TCRdb lists only in-frame clones, some missing. The data show about 52,000 clones, approximately 92% seen once. The material sequenced was CD4+ or CD8+ T cells sorted from blood, taken in a trial of the OX40 agonist ivuxolimab. The receptor source for this set is an adult with an advanced solid tumor such as melanoma, head and neck, liver or kidney cancer. Each CDR3 is given with its conserved first and last residue. A D gene is named only where the DNA matches it firmly. Size is omitted from some rows. Given values are once, few, many or a class for expanded clones.

clone_size,j_call,v_call,d_call,cdr3_aa,cdr3_nt
once,TRBJ2-5,TRBV2,NA,CASRGAEETQYF,TGTGCCAGCCGAGGAGCGGAAGAGACCCAGTACTTC
NA,TRBJ1-1,TRBV7-9,NA,CASSSSTAYTEAFF,TGTGCCAGCAGCTCGTCTACAGCCTACACTGAAGCTTTCTTT
NA,TRBJ2-7,TRBV6-5,NA,CASSDVGDYYEQYF,TGTGCCAGCAGTGATGTTGGAGACTACTACGAGCAGTACTTC
once,TRBJ2-5,TRBV27,NA,CASGVKTQYF,TGTGCCAGCGGGGTGAAGACCCAGTACTTC
NA,TRBJ1-2,TRBV28,NA,CASSPHPSYHSGGYGYTF,TGTGCCAGCAGTCCTCACCCATCTTACCACAGCGGAGGCTATGGCTACACCTTC
NA,TRBJ1-1,TRBV7-8,NA,CASSLGAPRAFF,TGTGCCAGCAGCTTAGGAGCACCCCGAGCTTTCTTT
NA,TRBJ1-1,TRBV11-2,TRBD1,CASSLGQGVEAFF,TGTGCCAGCAGCTTAGGACAGGGTGTCGAAGCTTTCTTT
NA,TRBJ1-2,TRBV28,NA,CASSNHGYTF,TGTGCCAGCAGTAACCATGGCTACACCTTC
few,TRBJ2-5,TRBV4-1,NA,CASSQFSSVETQYF,TGCGCCAGCAGCCAATTTAGCTCTGTTGAGACCCAGTACTTC
NA,TRBJ2-1,TRBV27,TRBD1,CASSGGTGWGNEQFF,TGTGCCAGCAGCGGCGGGACAGGGTGGGGTAATGAGCAGTTCTTC
NA,TRBJ2-7,TRBV25-1,NA,CASSEMGLFYEQYF,TGTGCCAGCAGCGAAATGGGGCTCTTCTACGAGCAGTACTTC
NA,TRBJ2-5,TRBV5-6,NA,CASSSPREGIILETQYF,TGTGCCAGCAGCAGCCCCCGTGAAGGGATCATTTTAGAGACCCAGTACTTC
NA,TRBJ2-1,TRBV7-9,NA,CASSHGARLVEQFF,TGTGCCAGCAGCCACGGGGCTAGGTTAGTCGAGCAGTTCTTC
NA,TRBJ1-1,TRBV7-3,NA,CASPTLQRLNTEAFF,TGTGCCAGCCCCACCCTTCAAAGGCTGAACACTGAAGCTTTCTTT
NA,TRBJ2-1,TRBV28,NA,CASTQNPGEVPVF,TGTGCCAGCACCCAAAACCCAGGGGAGGTCCCGGTCTTC
NA,TRBJ1-1,TRBV28,NA,CASRFPGALFF,TGTGCCAGCAGATTCCCAGGGGCGCTTTTCTTT
NA,TRBJ2-1,TRBV14,NA,CASSQGYNEQFF,TGTGCCAGCAGCCAAGGGTACAATGAGCAGTTCTTC
NA,TRBJ2-1,TRBV10-1,TRBD1,CASSGTGSYNEQFF,TGCGCCAGCAGCGGGACAGGGTCCTACAATGAGCAGTTCTTC
NA,TRBJ2-3,TRBV9,TRBD2,CASSRQGLATDTQYF,TGTGCCAGCAGTCGCCAGGGACTAGCGACAGATACGCAGTATTTT
NA,TRBJ1-3,TRBV28,NA,CASSTENSGNTIYF,TGTGCCAGCAGTACCGAAAACTCTGGAAACACCATATATTTT
NA,TRBJ1-6,TRBV28,NA,CASSWENSPLHF,TGTGCCAGCAGTTGGGAAAATTCACCCCTCCACTTT
NA,TRBJ2-1,TRBV5-6,NA,CASTLGSSYNEQFF,TGTGCCAGCACCCTAGGGAGCTCCTACAATGAGCAGTTCTTC
NA,TRBJ1-2,TRBV29-1,NA,CSVGVGGRDGYTF,TGCAGCGTTGGCGTAGGGGGAAGGGATGGCTACACCTTC
NA,TRBJ2-3,TRBV5-4,NA,CASRALMDPIRADTQYF,TGTGCCAGCAGGGCCCTGATGGATCCCATAAGGGCAGATACGCAGTATTTT
once,TRBJ2-1,TRBV6-5,TRBD2,CASSSRAGGVADEQFF,TGTGCCAGCAGTTCCCGAGCGGGAGGGGTTGCGGATGAGCAGTTCTTC
NA,TRBJ2-1,TRBV27,NA,CASSYNEQFF,TGTGCCAGCTCCTACAATGAGCAGTTCTTC
NA,TRBJ1-5,TRBV19,NA,CASSIDETGANQPQHF,TGTGCCAGTAGTATAGATGAGACAGGTGCTAATCAGCCCCAGCATTTT
NA,TRBJ2-7,TRBV27,NA,CASSSDGRAQTEIKYF,TGTGCCAGCAGTTCAGACGGGCGGGCCCAAACCGAGATAAAGTACTTC
NA,TRBJ2-3,TRBV4-2,NA,CASSQDVTEIDTDTQYF,TGTGCCAGCAGCCAAGATGTAACGGAAATAGACACAGATACGCAGTATTTT
NA,TRBJ2-1,TRBV20-1,NA,CSASGTSEQFF,TGCAGTGCTAGTGGGACAAGTGAGCAGTTCTTC
NA,TRBJ2-5,TRBV5-4,TRBD1,CASSLVTGVWYF,TGTGCCAGCAGCTTGGTAACAGGGGTTTGGTACTTC
NA,TRBJ2-5,TRBV6-1,NA,CAIGISEQETQYF,TGTGCCATAGGGATTAGCGAACAAGAGACCCAGTACTTC
NA,TRBJ2-3,TRBV7-6,NA,CASSPTGWADTQYF,TGTGCCAGCAGCCCCACAGGTTGGGCAGATACGCAGTATTTT
NA,TRBJ2-7,TRBV4-3,NA,CASSQDSGHSLYEQYF,TGCGCCAGCAGCCAAGACTCGGGACACAGCCTTTACGAGCAGTACTTC
NA,TRBJ2-3,TRBV29-1,NA,CSVEGDHSTDTQYF,TGCAGCGTTGAGGGGGACCATAGCACAGATACGCAGTATTTT
few,TRBJ1-1,TRBV14,NA,CASSQGGREAFF,TGTGCCAGCAGCCAGGGGGGGCGTGAAGCTTTCTTT
NA,TRBJ2-7,TRBV13,NA,CASSFSYEQYF,TGTGCCAGCAGCTTCTCCTACGAGCAGTACTTC
NA,TRBJ2-2,TRBV29-1,NA,CSVEKGGTGELFF,TGCAGCGTTGAGAAGGGAGGCACCGGGGAGCTGTTTTTT
NA,TRBJ2-7,TRBV7-9,NA,CASSLEPAGLFYEQYF,TGTGCCAGCAGTCTAGAACCCGCGGGACTCTTCTACGAGCAGTACTTC
once,TRBJ2-1,TRBV7-6,TRBD2,CASSIGLAGGPYNEQFF,TGTGCCAGCAGCATTGGACTAGCGGGAGGGCCTTACAATGAGCAGTTCTTC
NA,TRBJ2-7,TRBV9,NA,CASSVLAETYEQYF,TGTGCCAGCAGCGTATTAGCGGAGACCTACGAGCAGTACTTC
NA,TRBJ2-1,TRBV5-6,NA,CASSLGTHSPNEQFF,TGTGCCAGCAGCTTGGGGACACATAGCCCCAATGAGCAGTTCTTC
NA,TRBJ2-7,TRBV7-9,NA,CASSLALGGPDYEQYF,TGTGCCAGCAGCTTAGCGCTGGGGGGGCCGGACTACGAGCAGTACTTC
few,TRBJ1-1,TRBV5-4,TRBD1,CASSTWTGAMNTEAFF,TGTGCCAGCAGCACTTGGACAGGGGCTATGAACACTGAAGCTTTCTTT
NA,TRBJ1-5,TRBV7-6,NA,CASSFRGNQPQHF,TGTGCCAGCAGCTTTAGGGGAAATCAGCCCCAGCATTTT
once,TRBJ2-3,TRBV7-9,TRBD2,CASRSFLREENTDTQYF,TGTGCCAGCAGAAGTTTCTTACGGGAGGAAAACACAGATACGCAGTATTTT
once,TRBJ2-1,TRBV9,NA,CASGRRVDNEQFF,TGTGCCAGCGGACGGAGGGTCGACAATGAGCAGTTCTTC
NA,TRBJ2-1,TRBV2,NA,CASGNRSYNEQFF,TGTGCCAGCGGGAATCGCTCCTACAATGAGCAGTTCTTC
few,TRBJ2-2,TRBV4-3,NA,CASSLIGNTGELFF,TGCGCCAGCAGCCTCATAGGGAACACCGGGGAGCTGTTTTTT
NA,TRBJ2-7,TRBV28,TRBD2,CASSPSGLRFDYEQYF,TGTGCCAGCAGCCCTAGCGGATTGAGGTTTGACTACGAGCAGTACTTC
NA,TRBJ2-7,TRBV9,TRBD2,CASSVASGRGSYEQYF,TGTGCCAGCAGCGTAGCTAGCGGGAGAGGATCCTACGAGCAGTACTTC
NA,TRBJ2-1,TRBV6-5,NA,CASSWSSLSSYNEQFF,TGTGCCAGCAGTTGGTCTTCTTTATCATCCTACAATGAGCAGTTCTTC
NA,TRBJ2-7,TRBV6-6,NA,CASRPGHTFYEQYF,TGTGCCAGCAGACCGGGACATACATTCTACGAGCAGTACTTC
NA,TRBJ2-7,TRBV4-3,NA,CASSQDGGSLNEQYF,TGCGCCAGCAGCCAAGATGGGGGCAGCCTCAACGAGCAGTACTTC
NA,TRBJ2-2,TRBV27,NA,CASSLGRTAGELFF,TGTGCCAGCAGTCTCGGACGGACGGCTGGGGAGCTGTTTTTT